This T cell receptor beta chain was recorded in a study of blood T cell repertoires in COVID-19. Study-level information: The United States, Italy and Spain were the sources of the acute and convalescent COVID-19 samples.

Per the authors' pipeline: Reference gene primers were amplified, and this amplification served to estimate nucleated cell counts. Produced via immunoSEQ multiplex PCR; TCRdb's table is partial and in-frame only. The V and J calls and clone size come from that table; D and trimming were worked out from the DNA. The sample contains about 150,000 clones, approximately 86% of which appear only once. Between the trimmed V and J ends, which lost 6 bases and 0 bases, there was a span of 13 bases. CDR1 is MDHEN, CDR2 SYDVKM, per germline. The CDR3 runs to 15 residues. The chain employs TRBV28 and TRBJ2-3; a weak D match, TRBD1 (6 bases). The sample was peripheral blood. The clonotype comes from a woman aged 50 to 60 with acute or convalescent COVID-19. CDR3 nucleotide sequence: TGTGCCAGCAGCTCCAACAGGGCTAGCACAGATACGCAGTATTTT. It translates to CASSSNRASTDTQYF.